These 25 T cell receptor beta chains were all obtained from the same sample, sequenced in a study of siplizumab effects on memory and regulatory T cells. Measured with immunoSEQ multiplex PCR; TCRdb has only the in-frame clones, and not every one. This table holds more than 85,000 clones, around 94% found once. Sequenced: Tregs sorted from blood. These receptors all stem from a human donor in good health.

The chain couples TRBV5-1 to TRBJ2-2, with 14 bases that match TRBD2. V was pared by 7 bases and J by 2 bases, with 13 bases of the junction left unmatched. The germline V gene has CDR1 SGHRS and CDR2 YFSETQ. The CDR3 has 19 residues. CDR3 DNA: TGCGCCAGCGGTCAGTGGCCGGGACTAGCGGGAGTTAACACCGGGGAGCTGTTTTTT. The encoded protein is CASGQWPGLAGVNTGELFF.

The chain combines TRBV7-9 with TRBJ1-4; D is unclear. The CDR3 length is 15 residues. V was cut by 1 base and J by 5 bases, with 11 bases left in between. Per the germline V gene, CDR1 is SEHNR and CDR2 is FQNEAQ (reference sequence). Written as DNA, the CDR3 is TGTGCCAGCAGCTTAGGGGGTGGGCGCAATGAAAAACTGTTTTTT. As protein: CASSLGGGRNEKLFF.

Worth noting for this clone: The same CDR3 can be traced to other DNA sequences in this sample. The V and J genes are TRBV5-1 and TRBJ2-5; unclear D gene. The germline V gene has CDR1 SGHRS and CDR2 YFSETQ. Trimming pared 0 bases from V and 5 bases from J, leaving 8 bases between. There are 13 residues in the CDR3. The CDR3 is CASSLAGRETQYF. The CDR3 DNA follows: TGCGCCAGCAGCTTGGCGGGTAGGGAGACCCAGTACTTC.

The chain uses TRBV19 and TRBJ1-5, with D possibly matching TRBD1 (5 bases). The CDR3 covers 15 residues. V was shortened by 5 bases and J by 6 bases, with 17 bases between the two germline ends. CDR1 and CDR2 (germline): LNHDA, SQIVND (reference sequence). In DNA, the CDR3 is TGTGCCAGTAGTGTTCCGGGACCCACGTTTCAGCCCCAGCATTTT. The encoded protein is CASSVPGPTFQPQHF.

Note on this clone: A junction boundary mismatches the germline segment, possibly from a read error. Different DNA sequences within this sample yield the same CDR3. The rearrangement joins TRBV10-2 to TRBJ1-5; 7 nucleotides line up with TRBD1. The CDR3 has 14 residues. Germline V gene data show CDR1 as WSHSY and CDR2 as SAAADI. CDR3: CASSLTGSGQPQHF. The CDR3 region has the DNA TGCGCCAGCAGCTTGACAGGGTCGGGTCAGCCCCAACATTTT.

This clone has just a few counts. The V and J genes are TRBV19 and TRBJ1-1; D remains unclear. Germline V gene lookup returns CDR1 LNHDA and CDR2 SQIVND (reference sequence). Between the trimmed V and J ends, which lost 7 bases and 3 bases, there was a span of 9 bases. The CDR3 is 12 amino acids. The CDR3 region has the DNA TGTGCCAGTACATCTTGGGACACTGAAGCTTTCTTT. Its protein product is CASTSWDTEAFF.

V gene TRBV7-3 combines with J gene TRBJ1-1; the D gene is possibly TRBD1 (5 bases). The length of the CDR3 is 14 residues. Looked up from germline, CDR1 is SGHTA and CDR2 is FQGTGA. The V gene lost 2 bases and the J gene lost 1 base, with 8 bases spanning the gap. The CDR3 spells CASSLQGPNTEAFF. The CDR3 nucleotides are TGTGCCAGCAGCTTACAGGGTCCGAACACTGAAGCTTTCTTT.

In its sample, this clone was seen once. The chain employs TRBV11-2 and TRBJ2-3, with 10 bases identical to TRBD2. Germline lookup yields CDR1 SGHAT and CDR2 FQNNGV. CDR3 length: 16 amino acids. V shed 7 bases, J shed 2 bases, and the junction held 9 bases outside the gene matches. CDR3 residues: CASNLLAGSLTDTQYF. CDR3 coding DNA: TGTGCCAGCAACCTACTAGCGGGATCCCTCACAGATACGCAGTATTTT.

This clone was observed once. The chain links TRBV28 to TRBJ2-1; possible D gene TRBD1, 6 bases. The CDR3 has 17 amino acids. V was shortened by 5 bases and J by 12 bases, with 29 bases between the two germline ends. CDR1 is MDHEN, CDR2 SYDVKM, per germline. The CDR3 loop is CASSMKTAPGTLGLQFF. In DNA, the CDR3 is TGTGCCAGCAGTATGAAAACAGCACCCGGGACACTCGGGCTGCAGTTCTTC.

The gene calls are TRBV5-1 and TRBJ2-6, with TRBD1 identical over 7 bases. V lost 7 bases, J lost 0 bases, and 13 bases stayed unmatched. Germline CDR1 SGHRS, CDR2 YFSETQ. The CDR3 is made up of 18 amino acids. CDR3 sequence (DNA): TGCGCCAGCGGTACAGAGCCGGGACAGAGCTCTGGGGCCAACGTCCTGACTTTC. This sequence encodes CASGTEPGQSSGANVLTF.

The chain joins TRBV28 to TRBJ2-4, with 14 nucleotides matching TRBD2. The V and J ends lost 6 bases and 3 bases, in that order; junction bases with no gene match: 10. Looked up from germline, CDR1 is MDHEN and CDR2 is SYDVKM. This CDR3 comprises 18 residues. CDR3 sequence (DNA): TGTGCCAGCAGAAGGGGACTAGCGGGAGTCTTTGTCAAAAACATTCAGTACTTC. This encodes CASRRGLAGVFVKNIQYF.

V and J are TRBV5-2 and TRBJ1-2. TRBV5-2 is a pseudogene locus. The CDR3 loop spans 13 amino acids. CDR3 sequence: CASKGAKTYGYTF. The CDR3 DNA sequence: TGTGCCAGCAAAGGCGCAAAGACCTATGGCTACACCTTC.

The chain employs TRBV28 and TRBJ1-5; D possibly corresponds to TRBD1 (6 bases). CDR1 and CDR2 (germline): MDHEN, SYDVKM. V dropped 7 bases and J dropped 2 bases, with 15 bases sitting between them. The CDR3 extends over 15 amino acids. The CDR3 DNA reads TGTGCCAGCAATCAAGCAGGGGCGGGCAATCAGCCCCAGCATTTT. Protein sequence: CASNQAGAGNQPQHF.

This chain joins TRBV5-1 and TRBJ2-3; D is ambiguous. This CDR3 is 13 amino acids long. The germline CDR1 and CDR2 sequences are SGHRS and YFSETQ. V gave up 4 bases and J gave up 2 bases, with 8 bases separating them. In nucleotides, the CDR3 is TGCGCCAGCAGCAATCCCACCACAGATACGCAGTATTTT. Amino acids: CASSNPTTDTQYF.

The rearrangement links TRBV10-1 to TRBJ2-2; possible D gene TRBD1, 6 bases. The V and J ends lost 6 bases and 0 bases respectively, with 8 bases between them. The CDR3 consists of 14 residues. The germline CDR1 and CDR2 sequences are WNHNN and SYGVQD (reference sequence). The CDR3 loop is CASRDRSNTGELFF. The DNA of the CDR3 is TGCGCCAGCAGGGACAGATCGAACACCGGGGAGCTGTTTTTT.

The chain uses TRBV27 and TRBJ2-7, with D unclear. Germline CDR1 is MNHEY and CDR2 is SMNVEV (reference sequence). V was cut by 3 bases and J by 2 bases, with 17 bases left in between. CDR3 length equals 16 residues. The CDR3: CASSFLPSGCTYEQYF. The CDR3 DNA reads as TGTGCCAGCAGTTTTCTCCCCTCGGGTTGTACCTACGAGCAGTACTTC.

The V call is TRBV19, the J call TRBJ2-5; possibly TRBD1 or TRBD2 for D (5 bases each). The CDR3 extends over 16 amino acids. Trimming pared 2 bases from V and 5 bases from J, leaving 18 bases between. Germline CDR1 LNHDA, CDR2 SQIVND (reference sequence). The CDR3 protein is CASSIYGDVVSETQYF. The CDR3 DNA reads TGTGCCAGTAGTATATATGGGGACGTAGTATCGGAGACCCAGTACTTC.

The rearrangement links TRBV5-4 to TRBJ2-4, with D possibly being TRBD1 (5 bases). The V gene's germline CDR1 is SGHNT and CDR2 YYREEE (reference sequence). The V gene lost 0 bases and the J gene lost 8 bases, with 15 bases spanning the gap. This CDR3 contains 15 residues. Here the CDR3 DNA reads TGTGCCAGCAGCTTGGAAGGGCCGCGCAGGGACATTCAGTACTTC. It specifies CASSLEGPRRDIQYF. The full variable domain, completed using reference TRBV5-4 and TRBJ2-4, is ETGVTQSPTHLIKTRGQQVTLRCSSQSGHNTVSWYQQALGQGPQFIFQYYREEENGRGNFPPRFSGLQFPNYSSELNVNALELDDSALYLCASSLEGPRRDIQYFGAGTRLSVL.

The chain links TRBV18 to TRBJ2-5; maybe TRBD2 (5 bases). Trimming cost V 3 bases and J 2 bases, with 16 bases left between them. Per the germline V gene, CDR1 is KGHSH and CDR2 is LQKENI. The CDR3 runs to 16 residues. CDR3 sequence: CASSPQPSLDQETQYF. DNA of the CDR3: TGTGCCAGCTCACCCCAACCTTCACTAGATCAAGAGACCCAGTACTTC.

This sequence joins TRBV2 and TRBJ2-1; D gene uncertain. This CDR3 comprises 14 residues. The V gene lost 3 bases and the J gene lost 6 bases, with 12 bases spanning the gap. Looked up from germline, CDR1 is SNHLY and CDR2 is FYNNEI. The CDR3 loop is CASSDSLVSNEQFF. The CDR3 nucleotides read TGTGCCAGCAGTGATAGTCTAGTAAGCAATGAGCAGTTCTTC.

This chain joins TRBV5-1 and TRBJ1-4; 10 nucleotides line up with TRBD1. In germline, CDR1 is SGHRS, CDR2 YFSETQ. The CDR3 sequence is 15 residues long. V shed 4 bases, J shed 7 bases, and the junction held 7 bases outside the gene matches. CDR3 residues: CASSPGTGVSEKLFF. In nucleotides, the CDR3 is TGCGCCAGCAGCCCAGGGACAGGGGTTAGTGAAAAACTGTTTTTT.

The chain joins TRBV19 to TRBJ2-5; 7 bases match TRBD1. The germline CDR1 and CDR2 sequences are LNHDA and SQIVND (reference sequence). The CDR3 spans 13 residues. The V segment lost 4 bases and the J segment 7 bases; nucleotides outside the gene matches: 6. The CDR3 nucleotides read TGTGCCAGTAGTAGACAGGGTTGGGGGACCCAGTACTTC. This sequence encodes CASSRQGWGTQYF.

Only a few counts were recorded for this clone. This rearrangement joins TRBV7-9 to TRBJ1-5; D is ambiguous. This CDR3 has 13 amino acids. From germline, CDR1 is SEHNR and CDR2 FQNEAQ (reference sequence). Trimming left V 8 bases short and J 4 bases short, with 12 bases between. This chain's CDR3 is CASARRENQPQHF. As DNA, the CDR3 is TGTGCCAGCGCACGGAGGGAAAATCAGCCCCAGCATTTT.

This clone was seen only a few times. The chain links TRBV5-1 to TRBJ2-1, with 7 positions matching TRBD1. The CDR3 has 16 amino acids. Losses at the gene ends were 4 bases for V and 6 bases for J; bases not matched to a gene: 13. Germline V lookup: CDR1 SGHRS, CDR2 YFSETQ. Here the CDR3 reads CASSQIQGSMGNEQFF. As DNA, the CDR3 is TGCGCCAGCAGCCAGATACAGGGGAGTATGGGCAATGAGCAGTTCTTC.

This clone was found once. CDR3 DNA: TGTGCCAGCAGTGAGTTCCGGATGAACACTGAAGCTTTCTTT. Translated, it gives CASSEFRMNTEAFF. V gene TRBV2 combines with J gene TRBJ1-1; the D is unclear. Germline CDR1 and CDR2: SNHLY and FYNNEI. Between the trimmed V and J ends, which lost 3 bases and 0 bases, there was a span of 8 bases. The CDR3 covers 14 residues.